A selection of T cell receptor beta chains follows, all from one sample in a study of cytomegalovirus exposure and HLA in healthy donors. Libraries were prepared by immunoSEQ multiplex PCR; TCRdb keeps only in-frame clonotypes and omits some of them. The sample contains about 280,000 clones, around nine tenths of which appear only once. Sequenced material: PBMCs. The receptors were gathered from a woman aged 18-30 years in good health and CMV-seronegative. The CDR3 runs from the conserved cysteine through the conserved F or W. Each record gives: J gene, clone size, D gene, V gene, CDR3 DNA, CDR3 protein. The D gene is left open where the match is weak. Clone size is given for some rows only: seen once, a few or many times, or a class if the clone is expanded.

>TRBJ2-1|.|TRBD2|TRBV27
TGTGCCAGCAGTGAGGAGACTAGCGGGAGGGCCCATGAGCAGTTCTTC
CASSEETSGRAHEQFF
>TRBJ1-2|.|TRBD1|TRBV6-1
TGTGCCAGCAGTGCCATACAGGGGGCGCGGGCCTATGGCTACACCTTC
CASSAIQGARAYGYTF
>TRBJ1-1|once|TRBD1|TRBV27
TGTGCCAGCAGTTTACTTATGGGACAGTCCATGAACACTGAAGCTTTCTTT
CASSLLMGQSMNTEAFF
>TRBJ2-7|few|.|TRBV6-5
TGTGCCAGCAGTTACACCGGTTACGAGCAGTACTTC
CASSYTGYEQYF
>TRBJ1-5|.|.|TRBV28
TGTGCCAGCAGAGAACACCCTCGGCCCCAGCATTTT
CASREHPRPQHF
>TRBJ2-7|.|TRBD1|TRBV27
TGTGCCAGCAGCAGAGGGGGGACAGGGGCCTACGAGCAGTACTTC
CASSRGGTGAYEQYF
>TRBJ1-2|.|.|TRBV27
TGTGCCAGCGGGACATTGAATGGCTACACCTTC
CASGTLNGYTF
>TRBJ1-1|.|TRBD1|TRBV6-1
TGTGCCAGCCGGGCAGGGGGATATACTGAAGCTTTCTTT
CASRAGGYTEAFF
>TRBJ1-5|.|TRBD1|TRBV27
TGTGCCAGCAGTTTATCGAAGGGACAGGGATATCAGCCCCAGCATTTT
CASSLSKGQGYQPQHF
>TRBJ2-7|.|TRBD2|TRBV11-1
TGTGCCAGCAGAAGTACTAGCGGGAGCGCCTACGAGCAGTACTTC
CASRSTSGSAYEQYF
>TRBJ2-3|.|.|TRBV2
TGTGCCAGCAGATCATCAATAAAAACGACAGGCACAGATACGCAGTATTTT
CASRSSIKTTGTDTQYF
>TRBJ1-4|few|.|TRBV28
TGTGCCAGCATCTCCTCCGGGACAGAAAAACTGTTTTTT
CASISSGTEKLFF
>TRBJ2-7|.|TRBD2|TRBV28
TGTGCCAGCAAGTTAGCGGGAGTGCACGAGCAGTACTTC
CASKLAGVHEQYF
>TRBJ1-5|.|.|TRBV4-3
TGCGCCAGCAGCAGCGAGGGGGGGATGCCCCAGCATTTT
CASSSEGGMPQHF
>TRBJ1-2|.|.|TRBV6-5
TGTGCCAGCAGTCCTCGCTCAGACTATGGCTACACCTTC
CASSPRSDYGYTF
>TRBJ2-2|.|.|TRBV2
TGTGCCAGCAGCGGCAGGGCGGGATCCGGGGAGCTGTTTTTT
CASSGRAGSGELFF
>TRBJ2-7|.|TRBD2|TRBV14
TGTGCCAGCAGCCCGCTAGCGGGAGGGTCCTACGAGCAGTACTTC
CASSPLAGGSYEQYF
>TRBJ2-7|.|TRBD2|TRBV19
TGTGCCAGTAGTCTCGTAGCGGGGAGCTCCTACGAGCAGTACTTC
CASSLVAGSSYEQYF
>TRBJ2-5|once|.|TRBV9
TGTGCCAGCAGCGTTGGGGACAATCGCCCGGAGACCCAGTACTTC
CASSVGDNRPETQYF
>TRBJ2-7|.|TRBD1|TRBV9
TGTGCCAGCAGGTCTGGGACAGGTGGCGACGAGCAGTACTTC
CASRSGTGGDEQYF